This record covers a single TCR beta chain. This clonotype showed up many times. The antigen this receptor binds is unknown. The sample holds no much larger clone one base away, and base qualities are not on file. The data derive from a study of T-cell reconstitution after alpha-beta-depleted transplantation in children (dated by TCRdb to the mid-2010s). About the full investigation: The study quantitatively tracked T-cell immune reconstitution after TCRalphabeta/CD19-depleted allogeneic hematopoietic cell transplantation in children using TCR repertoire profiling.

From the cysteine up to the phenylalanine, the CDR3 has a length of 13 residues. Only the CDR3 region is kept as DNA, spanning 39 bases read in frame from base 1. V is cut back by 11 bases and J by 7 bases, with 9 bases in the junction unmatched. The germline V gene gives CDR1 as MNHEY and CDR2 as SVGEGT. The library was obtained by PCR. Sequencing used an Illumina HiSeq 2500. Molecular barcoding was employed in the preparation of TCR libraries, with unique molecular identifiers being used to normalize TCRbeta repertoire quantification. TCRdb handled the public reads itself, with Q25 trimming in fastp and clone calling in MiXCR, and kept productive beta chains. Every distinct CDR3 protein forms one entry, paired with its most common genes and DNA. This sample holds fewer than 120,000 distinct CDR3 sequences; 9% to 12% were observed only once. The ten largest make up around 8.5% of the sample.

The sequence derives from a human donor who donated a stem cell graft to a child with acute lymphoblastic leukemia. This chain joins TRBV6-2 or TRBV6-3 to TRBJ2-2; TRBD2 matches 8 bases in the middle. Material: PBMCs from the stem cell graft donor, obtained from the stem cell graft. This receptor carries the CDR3 CAGRLAWNGELFF. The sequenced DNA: TGTGCCGGAAGACTAGCGTGGAACGGGGAGCTGTTTTTT.